This T cell receptor beta chain was sequenced in a study of OX40 agonist ivuxolimab in advanced cancers. Across the study: Dose-escalation subjects each had hepatocellular carcinoma, melanoma, renal cell or head and neck cancer. Anti-PD-1, anti-PD-L1 or anti-CTLA-4 therapy given earlier was allowed, and around 40% had some. Points from the study as a whole: CD4+ T cells averaged fewer expanded clones than CD8+ T cells.

V was trimmed by 6 bases and J by 0 bases, leaving 13 bases between them. The CDR3 runs to 15 residues. CDR1 and CDR2 (germline): SGHDN, FVKESK. Exclusion applied to patients with autoimmune disease history or systemic immunosuppression. Repertoires were generated with immunoSEQ multiplex PCR, while TCRdb's copy carries only in-frame clones and drops some. The data show 13,000 or so clones, with approximately 80% seen just once and roughly 27% held by the top ten. As for this clone: The antigen is undetermined.

The chain links TRBV14 to TRBJ2-3, with TRBD2 as a possible D gene (5 bases). This TCR was sampled from an adult with an advanced solid tumor such as melanoma, head and neck, liver or kidney cancer. The sample here was CD4+ or CD8+ T cells sorted from blood, taken in a trial of the OX40 agonist ivuxolimab. The CDR3 DNA is TGTGCCAGCAGAGCACTAGGCTCTAGCACAGATACGCAGTATTTT. Its protein product is CASRALGSSTDTQYF.